This T cell receptor beta chain emerged from a study of cytomegalovirus exposure and HLA in healthy donors. Study overall: A preliminary data release comprised roughly 80 million unique TCRs obtained from HLA-typed donors.

13 Jbeta primers and 60 Vbeta primers were used for the PCR. The authors' processing: In a later analysis, 75 million to 95 million unique TCR beta chains included roughly 11 million shared by two or more donors. The table came from immunoSEQ multiplex PCR; TCRdb's copy has only in-frame clones and leaves some out. The V and J calls and the clone size are those of that table, but D and trimming were determined from the DNA. Seen here are 100,000 to 150,000 clones, around 80% observed once, and the top ten hold approximately 0.22%. V lost 3 bases to trimming and J lost 0 bases, with 9 bases between them. Germline values: CDR1 LNHDA, CDR2 SQIVND (reference sequence). The CDR3 is 15 amino acids.

The chain employs TRBV19 and TRBJ1-5; weak D call: TRBD1 (5 bases). The specimen sequenced was PBMCs. The receptor was derived from a man aged 50 to 60 in good health and CMV-seronegative. CDR3 region: CASSIGGGSNQPQHF. Written as DNA, the CDR3 is TGTGCCAGTAGTATCGGGGGAGGTAGCAATCAGCCCCAGCATTTT.